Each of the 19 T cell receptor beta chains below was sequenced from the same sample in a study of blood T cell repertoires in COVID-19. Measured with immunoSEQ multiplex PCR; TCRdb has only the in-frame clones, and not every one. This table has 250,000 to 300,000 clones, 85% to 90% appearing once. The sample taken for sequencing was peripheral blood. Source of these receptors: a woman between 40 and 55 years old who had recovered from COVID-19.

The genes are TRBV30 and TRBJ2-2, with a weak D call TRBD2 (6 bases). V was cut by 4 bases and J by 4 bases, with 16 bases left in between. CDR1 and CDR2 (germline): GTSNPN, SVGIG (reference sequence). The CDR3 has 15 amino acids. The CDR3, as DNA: TGTGCCTGGACCCCGGGAGCTTCGAGCACCGGGGAGCTGTTTTTT. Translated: CAWTPGASSTGELFF.

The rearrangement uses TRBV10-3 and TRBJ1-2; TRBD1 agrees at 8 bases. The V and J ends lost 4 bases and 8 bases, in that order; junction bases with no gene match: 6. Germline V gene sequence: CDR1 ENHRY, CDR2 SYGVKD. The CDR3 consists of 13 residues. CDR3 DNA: TGTGCCATCAGTGCGGGACAGGCCCTGGGCTACACCTTC. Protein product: CAISAGQALGYTF.

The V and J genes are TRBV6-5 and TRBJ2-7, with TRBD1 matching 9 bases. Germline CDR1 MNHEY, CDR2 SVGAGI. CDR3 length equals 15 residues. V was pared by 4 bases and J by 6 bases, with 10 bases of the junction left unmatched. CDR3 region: CASSSSGTGWSEQYF. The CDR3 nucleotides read TGTGCCAGCAGTTCCTCCGGGACAGGGTGGAGCGAGCAGTACTTC.

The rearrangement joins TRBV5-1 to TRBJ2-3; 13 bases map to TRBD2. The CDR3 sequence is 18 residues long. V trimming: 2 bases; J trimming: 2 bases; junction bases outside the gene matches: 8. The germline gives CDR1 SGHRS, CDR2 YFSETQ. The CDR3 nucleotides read TGCGCCAGCAGCTTTGCCCCGGGACTAGCGGGGTACACAGATACGCAGTATTTT. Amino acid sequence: CASSFAPGLAGYTDTQYF.

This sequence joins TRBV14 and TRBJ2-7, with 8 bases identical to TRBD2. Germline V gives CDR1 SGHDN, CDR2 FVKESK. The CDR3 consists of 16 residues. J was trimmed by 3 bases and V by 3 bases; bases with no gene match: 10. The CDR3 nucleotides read TGTGCCAGCAGCCACCTTGAGGGGACTAGGGACTACGAGCAGTACTTC. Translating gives CASSHLEGTRDYEQYF.

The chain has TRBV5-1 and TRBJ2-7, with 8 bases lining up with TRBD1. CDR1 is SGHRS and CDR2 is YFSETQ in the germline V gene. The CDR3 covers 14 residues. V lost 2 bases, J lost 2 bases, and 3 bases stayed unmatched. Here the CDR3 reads CASSLGQGPYEQYF. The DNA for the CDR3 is TGCGCCAGCAGCTTAGGACAGGGACCCTACGAGCAGTACTTC.

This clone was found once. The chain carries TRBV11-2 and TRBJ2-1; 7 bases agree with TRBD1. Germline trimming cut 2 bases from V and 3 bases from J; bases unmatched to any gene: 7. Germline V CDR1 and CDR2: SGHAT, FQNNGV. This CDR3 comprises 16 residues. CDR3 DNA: TGTGCCAGCAGCTTACGAACGACAGGGAACTACAATGAGCAGTTCTTC. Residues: CASSLRTTGNYNEQFF.

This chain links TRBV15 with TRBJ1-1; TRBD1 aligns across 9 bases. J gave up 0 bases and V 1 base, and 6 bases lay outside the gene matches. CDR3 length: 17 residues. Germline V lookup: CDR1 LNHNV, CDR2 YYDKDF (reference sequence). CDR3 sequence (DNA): TGTGCCACCAGCAGAGCTACAGGGGGCCGGCTGAACACTGAAGCTTTCTTT. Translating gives CATSRATGGRLNTEAFF. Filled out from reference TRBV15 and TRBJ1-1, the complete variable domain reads DAMVIQNPRYQVTQFGKPVTLSCSQTLNHNVMYWYQQKSSQAPKLLFHYYDKDFNNEADTPDNFQSRRPNTSFCFLDIRSPGLGDTAMYLCATSRATGGRLNTEAFFGQGTRLTVV.

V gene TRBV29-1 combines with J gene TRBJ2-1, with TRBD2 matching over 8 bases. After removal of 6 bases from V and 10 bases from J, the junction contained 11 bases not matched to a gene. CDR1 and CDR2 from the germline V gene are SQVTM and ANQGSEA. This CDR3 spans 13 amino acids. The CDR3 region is CSVPGLGVGEQFF. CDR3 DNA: TGCAGCGTCCCGGGACTAGGGGTTGGGGAGCAGTTCTTC.

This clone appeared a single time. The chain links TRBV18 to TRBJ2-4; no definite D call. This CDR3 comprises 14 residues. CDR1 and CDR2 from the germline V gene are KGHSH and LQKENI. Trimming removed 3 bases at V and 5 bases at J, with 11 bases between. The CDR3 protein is CASSPRQAENIQYF. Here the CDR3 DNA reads TGTGCCAGCTCACCTAGGCAGGCCGAAAACATTCAGTACTTC.

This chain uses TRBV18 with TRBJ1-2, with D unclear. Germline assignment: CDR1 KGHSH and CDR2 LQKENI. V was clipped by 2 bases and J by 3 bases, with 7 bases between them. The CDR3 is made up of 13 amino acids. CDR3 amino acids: CASSPWGDYGYTF. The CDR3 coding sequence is TGTGCCAGCTCACCATGGGGAGACTATGGCTACACCTTC. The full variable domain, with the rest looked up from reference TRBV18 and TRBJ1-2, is NAGVMQNPRHLVRRRGQEARLRCSPMKGHSHVYWYRQLPEEGLKFMVYLQKENIIDESGMPKERFSAEFPKEGPSILRIQQVVRGDSAAYFCASSPWGDYGYTFGSGTRLTVV.

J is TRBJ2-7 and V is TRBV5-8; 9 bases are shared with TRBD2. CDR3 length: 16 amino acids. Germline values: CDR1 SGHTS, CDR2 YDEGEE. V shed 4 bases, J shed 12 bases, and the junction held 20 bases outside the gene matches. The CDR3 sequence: CASSPRTSAPRLSLYV. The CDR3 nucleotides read TGTGCCAGCAGCCCTCGGACTAGCGCCCCTCGTTTAAGCTTGTACGTC.

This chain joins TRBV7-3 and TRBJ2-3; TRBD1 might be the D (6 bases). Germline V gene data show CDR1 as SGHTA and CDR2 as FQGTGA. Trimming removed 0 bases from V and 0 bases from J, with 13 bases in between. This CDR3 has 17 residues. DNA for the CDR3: TGTGCCAGCAGCTTAACGGCCACAGGGCCTAGCACAGATACGCAGTATTTT. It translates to CASSLTATGPSTDTQYF.

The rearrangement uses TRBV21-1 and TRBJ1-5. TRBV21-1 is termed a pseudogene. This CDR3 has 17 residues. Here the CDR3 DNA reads TGTGCCAGCAGCAAACCCCGGGGTTGGGGTAGCAATCAGCCCCAGCATTTT. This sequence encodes CASSKPRGWGSNQPQHF.

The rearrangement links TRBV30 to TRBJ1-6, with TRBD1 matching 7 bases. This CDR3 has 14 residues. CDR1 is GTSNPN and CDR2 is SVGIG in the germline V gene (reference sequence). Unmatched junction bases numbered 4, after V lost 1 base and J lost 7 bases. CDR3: CAWSGVQGNSPLHF. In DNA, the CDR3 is TGTGCCTGGAGTGGAGTACAGGGGAATTCACCCCTCCACTTT.

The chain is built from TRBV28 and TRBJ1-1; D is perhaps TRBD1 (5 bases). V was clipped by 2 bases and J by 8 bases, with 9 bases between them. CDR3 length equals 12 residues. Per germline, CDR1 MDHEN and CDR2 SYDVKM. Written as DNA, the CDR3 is TGTGCCAGCAGTTTAGTGGGGCTAGAAGCTTTCTTT. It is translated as CASSLVGLEAFF. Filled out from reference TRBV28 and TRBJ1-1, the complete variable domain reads DVKVTQSSRYLVKRTGEKVFLECVQDMDHENMFWYRQDPGLGLRLIYFSYDVKMKEKGDIPEGYSVSREKKERFSLILESASTNQTSMYLCASSLVGLEAFFGQGTRLTVV.

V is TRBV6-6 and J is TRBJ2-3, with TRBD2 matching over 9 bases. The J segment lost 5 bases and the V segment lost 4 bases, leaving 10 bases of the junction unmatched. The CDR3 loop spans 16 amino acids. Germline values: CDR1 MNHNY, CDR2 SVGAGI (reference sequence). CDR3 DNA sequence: TGTGCCAGCAGTTTTATGCGCGGGAGGGGGGGAGATACGCAGTATTTT. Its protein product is CASSFMRGRGGDTQYF.

CDR3 in amino acids: CASSYGAGVAYNEQFF. The CDR3 DNA sequence: TGTGCCAGCAGTTACGGGGCGGGAGTCGCCTACAATGAGCAGTTCTTC. This chain uses TRBV6-6 with TRBJ2-1; 7 nucleotides align to TRBD2. The V segment lost 2 bases and the J segment 2 bases; nucleotides outside the gene matches: 6. This CDR3 comprises 16 residues. Germline V gene lookup returns CDR1 MNHNY and CDR2 SVGAGI (reference sequence).

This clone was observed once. CDR3 DNA: TGTGCCTGGACAGGTCGGGGGGTCGAGCAGTACTTC. Protein sequence: CAWTGRGVEQYF. This rearrangement joins TRBV30 to TRBJ2-7; 7 bases match TRBD2. Germline CDR1 reads GTSNPN; CDR2 reads SVGIG (reference sequence). The CDR3 consists of 12 residues. V dropped 4 bases and J dropped 6; count of bases not matched to a gene: 6.